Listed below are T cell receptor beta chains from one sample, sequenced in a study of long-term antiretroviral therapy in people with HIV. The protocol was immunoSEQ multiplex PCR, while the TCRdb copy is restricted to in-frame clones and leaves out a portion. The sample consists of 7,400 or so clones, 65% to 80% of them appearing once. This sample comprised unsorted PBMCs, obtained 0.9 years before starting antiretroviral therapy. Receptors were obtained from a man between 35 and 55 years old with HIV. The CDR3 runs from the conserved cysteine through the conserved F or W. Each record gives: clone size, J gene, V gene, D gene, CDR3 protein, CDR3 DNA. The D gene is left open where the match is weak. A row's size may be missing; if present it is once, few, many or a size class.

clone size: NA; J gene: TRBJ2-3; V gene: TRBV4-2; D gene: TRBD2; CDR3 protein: CASSQVPLLAGGLASTDTQYF; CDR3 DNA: TGTGCCAGCAGCCAAGTCCCACTACTAGCGGGGGGGTTAGCTAGCACAGATACGCAGTATTTT
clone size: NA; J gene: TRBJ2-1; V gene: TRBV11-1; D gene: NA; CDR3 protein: CASSPGWSSYNEQFF; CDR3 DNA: TGTGCCAGCAGCCCAGGTTGGAGCTCCTACAATGAGCAGTTCTTC
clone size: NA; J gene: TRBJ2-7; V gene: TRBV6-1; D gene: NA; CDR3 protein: CASSEVGGRWNEQYF; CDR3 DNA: TGTGCCAGCAGTGAGGTTGGGGGGCGCTGGAACGAGCAGTACTTC
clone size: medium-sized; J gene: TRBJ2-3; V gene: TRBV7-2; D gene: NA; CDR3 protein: CASSPLGGTDTQYF; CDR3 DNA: TGTGCCAGCAGCCCACTGGGTGGCACAGATACGCAGTATTTT
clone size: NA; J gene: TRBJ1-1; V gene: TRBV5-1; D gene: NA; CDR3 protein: CASSLDWMNTEAFF; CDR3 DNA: TGCGCCAGCAGCTTGGATTGGATGAACACTGAAGCTTTCTTT
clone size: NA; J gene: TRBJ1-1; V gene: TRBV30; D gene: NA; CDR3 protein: CAWTSGGNTEAFF; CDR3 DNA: TGTGCCTGGACCTCGGGGGGGAACACTGAAGCTTTCTTT
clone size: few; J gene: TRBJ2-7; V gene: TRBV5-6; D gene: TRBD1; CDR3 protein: CASSLMGQGLGEQYF; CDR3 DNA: TGTGCCAGCAGCTTGATGGGACAGGGGTTAGGGGAGCAGTACTTC
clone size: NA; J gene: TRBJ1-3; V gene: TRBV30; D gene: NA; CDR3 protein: CACSRESGNTIYF; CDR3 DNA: TGTGCCTGCAGCAGGGAATCTGGAAACACCATATATTTT
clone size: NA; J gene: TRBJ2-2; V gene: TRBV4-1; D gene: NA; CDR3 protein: CASSRTETGELFF; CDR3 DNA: TGCGCCAGCTCCAGGACAGAGACCGGGGAGCTGTTTTTT
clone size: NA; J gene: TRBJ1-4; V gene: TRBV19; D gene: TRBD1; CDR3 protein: CASRDRAGGEKLFF; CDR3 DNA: TGTGCCAGTCGCGACAGGGCTGGGGGAGAAAAACTGTTTTTT
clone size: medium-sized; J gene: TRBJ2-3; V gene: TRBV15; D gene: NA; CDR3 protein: CATSSNTDTQYF; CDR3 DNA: TGTGCCACCAGCTCAAACACAGATACGCAGTATTTT
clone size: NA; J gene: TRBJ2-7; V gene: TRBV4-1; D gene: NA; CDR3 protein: CASSPIQGAGEQYF; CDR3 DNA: TGCGCCAGCAGCCCCATCCAGGGTGCGGGCGAGCAGTACTTC
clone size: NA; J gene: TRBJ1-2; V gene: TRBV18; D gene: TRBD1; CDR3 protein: CASSPMGQANYGYTF; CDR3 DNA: TGTGCCAGCTCACCAATGGGACAGGCTAACTATGGCTACACCTTC
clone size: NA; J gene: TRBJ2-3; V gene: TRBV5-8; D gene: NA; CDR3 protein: CASSSAGIASSDTQYF; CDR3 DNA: TGTGCCAGCAGCTCGGCGGGCATAGCGTCGTCCGATACGCAGTATTTT
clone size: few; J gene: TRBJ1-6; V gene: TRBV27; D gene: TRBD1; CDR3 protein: CASSLDREKSYNSPLHF; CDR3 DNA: TGTGCCAGCAGTTTGGACAGGGAAAAGTCCTATAATTCACCCCTCCACTTT
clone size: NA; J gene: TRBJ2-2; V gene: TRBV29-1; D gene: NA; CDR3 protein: CSARDLNTGELFF; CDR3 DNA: TGCAGCGCCCGGGACTTGAACACCGGGGAGCTGTTTTTT
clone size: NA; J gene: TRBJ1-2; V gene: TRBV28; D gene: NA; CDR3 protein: CASSWMVGGFGYTF; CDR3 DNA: TGTGCCAGCAGTTGGATGGTGGGGGGATTTGGCTACACCTTC
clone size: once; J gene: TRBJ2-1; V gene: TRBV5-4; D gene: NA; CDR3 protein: CASSGSRRNEQFF; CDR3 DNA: TGTGCCAGCAGCGGCAGTAGGAGGAATGAGCAGTTCTTC
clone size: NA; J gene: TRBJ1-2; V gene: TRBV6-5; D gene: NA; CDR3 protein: CAISEAPNNYGYTF; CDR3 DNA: TGTGCCATCAGTGAGGCTCCGAATAACTATGGCTACACCTTC
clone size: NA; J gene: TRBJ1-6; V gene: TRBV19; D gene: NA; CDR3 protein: CASNGRDVYSPLHF; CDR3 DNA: TGTGCCAGTAACGGGCGAGACGTTTATTCACCCCTCCACTTT
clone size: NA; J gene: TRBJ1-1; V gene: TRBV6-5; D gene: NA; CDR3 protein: CASSDYRNTEAFF; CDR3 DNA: TGTGCCAGCAGTGATTACAGGAACACTGAAGCTTTCTTT
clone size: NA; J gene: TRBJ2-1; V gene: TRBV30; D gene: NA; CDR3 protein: CAWVPRGYSYNEQFF; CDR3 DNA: TGTGCCTGGGTCCCCAGGGGTTACTCCTACAATGAGCAGTTCTTC
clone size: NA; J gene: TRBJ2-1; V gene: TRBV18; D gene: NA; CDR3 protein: CASSPQLVGGLVDEQFF; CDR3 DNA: TGTGCCAGCTCACCGCAACTAGTGGGGGGCCTTGTGGATGAGCAGTTCTTC
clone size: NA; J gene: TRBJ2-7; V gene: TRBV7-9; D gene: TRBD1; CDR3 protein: CASSFRGTGGHYEQYF; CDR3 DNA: TGTGCCAGCAGCTTTAGGGGGACAGGGGGACACTACGAGCAGTACTTC
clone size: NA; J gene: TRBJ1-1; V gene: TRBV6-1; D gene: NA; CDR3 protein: CASSEIPGPRNTEAFF; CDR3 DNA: TGTGCCAGCAGTGAAATTCCTGGACCCAGGAACACTGAAGCTTTCTTT
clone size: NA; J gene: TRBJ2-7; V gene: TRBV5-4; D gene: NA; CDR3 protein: CASSSGPSYEQYF; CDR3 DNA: TGTGCCAGCAGCTCGGGACCAAGCTACGAGCAGTACTTC
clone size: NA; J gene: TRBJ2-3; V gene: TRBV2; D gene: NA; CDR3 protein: CATGQSGFTDTQYF; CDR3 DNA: TGTGCCACCGGGCAGTCGGGGTTCACAGATACGCAGTATTTT
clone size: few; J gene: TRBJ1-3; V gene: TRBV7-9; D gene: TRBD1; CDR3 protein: CASRARDSSGNTIYF; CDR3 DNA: TGTGCCAGCAGAGCTAGGGACAGCTCTGGAAACACCATATATTTT
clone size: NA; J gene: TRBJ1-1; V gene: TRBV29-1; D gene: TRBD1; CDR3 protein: CSVTQTGWTEAFF; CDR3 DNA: TGCAGCGTAACCCAGACAGGGTGGACTGAAGCTTTCTTT
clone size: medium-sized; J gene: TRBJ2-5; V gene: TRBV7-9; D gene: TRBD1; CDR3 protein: CASSEDGQGSRETQYF; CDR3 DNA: TGTGCCAGCAGCGAGGACGGACAGGGTTCCAGAGAGACCCAGTACTTC
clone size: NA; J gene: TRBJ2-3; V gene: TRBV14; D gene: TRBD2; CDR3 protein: CASSQGPSGGKVDTQYF; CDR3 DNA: TGTGCCAGCAGCCAAGGGCCTAGCGGGGGCAAGGTGGATACGCAGTATTTT
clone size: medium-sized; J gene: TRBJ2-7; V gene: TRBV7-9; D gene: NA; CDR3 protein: CASSSEYEQYF; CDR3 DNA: TGTGCCAGCAGCTCCGAATACGAGCAGTACTTC
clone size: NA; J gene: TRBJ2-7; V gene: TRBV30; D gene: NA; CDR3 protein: CAWSGRHDGYEQYF; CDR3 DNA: TGTGCCTGGAGTGGGCGGCATGACGGCTACGAGCAGTACTTC
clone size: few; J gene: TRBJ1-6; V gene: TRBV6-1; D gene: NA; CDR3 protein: CASSEWGTAYNSPLHF; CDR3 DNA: TGTGCCAGCAGTGAATGGGGGACGGCTTATAATTCACCCCTCCACTTT
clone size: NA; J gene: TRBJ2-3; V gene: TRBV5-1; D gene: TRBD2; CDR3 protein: CASSFSGGFTDTQYF; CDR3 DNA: TGCGCCAGCAGCTTTAGCGGGGGGTTCACAGATACGCAGTATTTT
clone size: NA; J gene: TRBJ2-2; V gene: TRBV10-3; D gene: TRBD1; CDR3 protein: CAISRGQGGELFF; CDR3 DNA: TGTGCCATCAGCAGGGGGCAGGGCGGGGAGCTGTTTTTT
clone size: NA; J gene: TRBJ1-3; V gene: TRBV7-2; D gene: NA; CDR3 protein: CASSLSTGGNTIYF; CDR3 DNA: TGTGCCAGCAGCTTAAGTACAGGGGGAAACACCATATATTTT
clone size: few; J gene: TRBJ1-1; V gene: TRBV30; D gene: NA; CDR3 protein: CAWSVIDTTFF; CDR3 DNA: TGTGCCTGGAGTGTAATCGATACGACTTTCTTT
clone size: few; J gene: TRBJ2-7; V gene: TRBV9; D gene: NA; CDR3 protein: CASSVGLWDRGKNEQYF; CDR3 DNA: TGTGCCAGCAGCGTAGGTCTGTGGGATAGGGGTAAGAACGAGCAGTACTTC
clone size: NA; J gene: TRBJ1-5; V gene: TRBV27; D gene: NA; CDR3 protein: CASSLSQSNQPQHF; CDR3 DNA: TGTGCCAGCAGTTTATCCCAGAGCAATCAGCCCCAGCATTTT
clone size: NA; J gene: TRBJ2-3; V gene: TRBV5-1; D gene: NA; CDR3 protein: CASSFLAANPDTQYF; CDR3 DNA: TGCGCCAGCAGCTTCCTAGCCGCTAACCCAGATACGCAGTATTTT
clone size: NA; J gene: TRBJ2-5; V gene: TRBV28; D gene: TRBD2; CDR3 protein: CASSLYRGEETQYF; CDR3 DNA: TGTGCCAGCAGTTTATATCGGGGGGAAGAGACCCAGTACTTC
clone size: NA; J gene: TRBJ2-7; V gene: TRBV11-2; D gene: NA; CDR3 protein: CATQGALSYEQYF; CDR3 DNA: TGTGCCACCCAGGGCGCCCTCTCCTACGAGCAGTACTTC